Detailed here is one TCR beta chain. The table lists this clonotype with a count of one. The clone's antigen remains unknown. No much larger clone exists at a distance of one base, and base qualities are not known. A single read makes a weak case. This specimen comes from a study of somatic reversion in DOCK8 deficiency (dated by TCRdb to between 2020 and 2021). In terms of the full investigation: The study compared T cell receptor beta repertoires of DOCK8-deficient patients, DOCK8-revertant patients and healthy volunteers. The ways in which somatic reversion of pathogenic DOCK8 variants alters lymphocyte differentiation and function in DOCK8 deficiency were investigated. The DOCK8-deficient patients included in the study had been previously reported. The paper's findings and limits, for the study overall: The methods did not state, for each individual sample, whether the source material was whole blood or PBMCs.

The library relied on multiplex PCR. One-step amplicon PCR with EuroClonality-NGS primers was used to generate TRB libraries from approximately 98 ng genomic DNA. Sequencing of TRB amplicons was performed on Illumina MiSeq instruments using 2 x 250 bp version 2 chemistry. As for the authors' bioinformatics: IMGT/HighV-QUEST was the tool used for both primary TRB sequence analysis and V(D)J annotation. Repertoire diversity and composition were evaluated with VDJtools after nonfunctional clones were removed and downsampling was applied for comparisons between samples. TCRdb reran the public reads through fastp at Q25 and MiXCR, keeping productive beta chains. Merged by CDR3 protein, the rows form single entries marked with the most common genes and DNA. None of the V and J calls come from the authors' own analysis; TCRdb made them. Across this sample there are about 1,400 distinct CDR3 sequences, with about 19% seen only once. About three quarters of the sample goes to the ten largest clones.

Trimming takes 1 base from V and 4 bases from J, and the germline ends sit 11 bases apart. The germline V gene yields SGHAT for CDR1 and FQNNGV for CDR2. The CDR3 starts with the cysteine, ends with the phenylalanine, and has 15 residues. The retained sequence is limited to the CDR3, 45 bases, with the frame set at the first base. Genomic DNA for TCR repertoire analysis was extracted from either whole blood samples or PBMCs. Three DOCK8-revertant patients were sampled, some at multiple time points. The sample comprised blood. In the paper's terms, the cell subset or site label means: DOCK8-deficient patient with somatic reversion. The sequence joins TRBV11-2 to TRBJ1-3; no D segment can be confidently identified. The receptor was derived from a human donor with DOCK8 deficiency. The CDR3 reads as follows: CASSLGGSGGNTIYF. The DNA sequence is TGTGCCAGCAGCTTAGGGGGATCGGGAGGAAACACCATATATTTT.